The rows below give T cell receptor beta chains drawn from one sample of a study of cytomegalovirus exposure and HLA in healthy donors. This table comes from immunoSEQ multiplex PCR, and its TCRdb copy is limited to in-frame clones, with some not included. The table records approximately 130,000 clones, roughly four fifths of them present only once. Sequencing was done on a sample of PBMCs. Receptor source: a middle-aged woman in good health and CMV-seronegative. Each CDR3 is given with its conserved first and last residue. A D gene is named only where the DNA matches it firmly. A row's size may be missing; if present it is once, few, many or a size class.

d_gene: TRBD1; abundance: .; v_gene: TRBV18; j_gene: TRBJ2-5; CDR3aa: CASSPRNQGAETQYF; CDR3nt: TGTGCCAGCTCACCGAGGAATCAGGGGGCAGAGACCCAGTACTTC
d_gene: TRBD1; abundance: .; v_gene: TRBV27; j_gene: TRBJ2-7; CDR3aa: CASSSPDRGFHEQYF; CDR3nt: TGTGCCAGCAGTTCACCTGACAGGGGCTTCCACGAGCAGTACTTC
d_gene: TRBD1; abundance: .; v_gene: TRBV7-6; j_gene: TRBJ2-7; CDR3aa: CASSPGGVSYEQYF; CDR3nt: TGTGCCAGCAGCCCAGGGGGCGTCTCCTACGAGCAGTACTTC
d_gene: .; abundance: .; v_gene: TRBV4-2; j_gene: TRBJ2-7; CDR3aa: CASSQDRVGRSEQYF; CDR3nt: TGTGCCAGCAGCCAAGATCGGGTCGGGAGATCCGAGCAGTACTTC
d_gene: TRBD1; abundance: .; v_gene: TRBV5-6; j_gene: TRBJ2-2; CDR3aa: CASSRWDRVAGELFF; CDR3nt: TGTGCCAGCAGCCGGTGGGACAGGGTCGCCGGGGAGCTGTTTTTT
d_gene: TRBD2; abundance: .; v_gene: TRBV18; j_gene: TRBJ2-7; CDR3aa: CASSSGRSYEQYF; CDR3nt: TGTGCCAGCTCAAGCGGGAGGTCCTACGAGCAGTACTTC
d_gene: .; abundance: .; v_gene: TRBV11-3; j_gene: TRBJ1-3; CDR3aa: CASSLGRTAGNTIYF; CDR3nt: TGTGCCAGCAGCTTAGGTCGGACAGCCGGAAACACCATATATTTT
d_gene: TRBD2; abundance: once; v_gene: TRBV9; j_gene: TRBJ2-1; CDR3aa: CASSVGGSPGNEQFF; CDR3nt: TGTGCCAGCAGCGTCGGCGGGAGTCCAGGCAATGAGCAGTTCTTC
d_gene: TRBD1; abundance: .; v_gene: TRBV15; j_gene: TRBJ2-5; CDR3aa: CATSSLGTVGKETQYF; CDR3nt: TGTGCCACCAGCAGCCTCGGGACAGTGGGCAAAGAGACCCAGTACTTC
d_gene: TRBD1; abundance: .; v_gene: TRBV4-1; j_gene: TRBJ1-6; CDR3aa: CASSQQGVGNSPLHF; CDR3nt: TGCGCCAGCAGCCAACAGGGGGTAGGTAATTCACCCCTCCACTTT
d_gene: .; abundance: .; v_gene: TRBV28; j_gene: TRBJ1-2; CDR3aa: CASSQGRAGYGYTF; CDR3nt: TGTGCCAGCAGCCAAGGGAGGGCAGGCTATGGCTACACCTTC
d_gene: .; abundance: few; v_gene: TRBV25-1; j_gene: TRBJ1-5; CDR3aa: CASSEFGGSQPQHF; CDR3nt: TGTGCCAGCAGTGAATTTGGGGGCAGTCAGCCCCAGCATTTT
d_gene: TRBD1; abundance: .; v_gene: TRBV6-8; j_gene: TRBJ2-1; CDR3aa: CAMPGQKKRNEQFF; CDR3nt: TGTGCCATGCCGGGACAGAAAAAACGAAATGAGCAGTTCTTC
d_gene: TRBD2; abundance: .; v_gene: TRBV7-9; j_gene: TRBJ2-5; CDR3aa: CASSRGSQETQYF; CDR3nt: TGTGCCAGCAGCCGCGGGAGTCAAGAGACCCAGTACTTC
d_gene: .; abundance: .; v_gene: TRBV28; j_gene: TRBJ2-7; CDR3aa: CASSLLGAFPSEQYF; CDR3nt: TGTGCCAGCAGTTTATTGGGGGCCTTCCCCTCCGAGCAGTACTTC
d_gene: TRBD2; abundance: few; v_gene: TRBV5-1; j_gene: TRBJ2-3; CDR3aa: CASSLGGGSTDTQYF; CDR3nt: TGCGCCAGCAGCTTGGGCGGGGGTAGCACAGATACGCAGTATTTT
d_gene: .; abundance: few; v_gene: TRBV7-8; j_gene: TRBJ2-1; CDR3aa: CASSPPRGSARGGEQFF; CDR3nt: TGTGCCAGCAGCCCCCCCCGAGGGAGCGCCCGAGGGGGTGAGCAGTTCTTC
d_gene: TRBD1; abundance: .; v_gene: TRBV5-4; j_gene: TRBJ1-2; CDR3aa: CASSIPDRGSYGYTF; CDR3nt: TGTGCCAGCAGCATTCCTGACAGGGGTAGCTATGGCTACACCTTC
d_gene: TRBD2; abundance: once; v_gene: TRBV2; j_gene: TRBJ2-5; CDR3aa: CASDIRDLAGGRETQYF; CDR3nt: TGTGCCAGCGACATAAGAGATCTAGCGGGAGGACGAGAGACCCAGTACTTC
d_gene: .; abundance: .; v_gene: TRBV5-1; j_gene: TRBJ1-1; CDR3aa: CASSLHNQGIRTEAFF; CDR3nt: TGCGCCAGCAGCTTGCACAACCAGGGTATTAGGACTGAAGCTTTCTTT
d_gene: .; abundance: .; v_gene: TRBV11-3; j_gene: TRBJ2-1; CDR3aa: CASSYRDGTYNEQFF; CDR3nt: TGTGCCAGCAGCTACAGGGACGGTACCTACAATGAGCAGTTCTTC
d_gene: TRBD1; abundance: .; v_gene: TRBV11-2; j_gene: TRBJ2-7; CDR3aa: CASSLVAGQGAYEQYF; CDR3nt: TGTGCCAGCAGCTTAGTGGCAGGACAGGGGGCCTACGAGCAGTACTTC
d_gene: .; abundance: .; v_gene: TRBV7-3; j_gene: TRBJ2-7; CDR3aa: CASSPSPGSYEQYF; CDR3nt: TGTGCCAGCAGCCCCTCCCCGGGGTCCTACGAGCAGTACTTC
d_gene: TRBD2; abundance: .; v_gene: TRBV28; j_gene: TRBJ2-7; CDR3aa: CASSLCSWRGDYEQYF; CDR3nt: TGTGCCAGCAGTTTATGTTCGTGGCGGGGGGACTACGAGCAGTACTTC
d_gene: .; abundance: .; v_gene: TRBV5-1; j_gene: TRBJ1-2; CDR3aa: CASGSGGLSYGYTF; CDR3nt: TGCGCCAGCGGGAGTGGCGGACTTAGCTATGGCTACACCTTC
d_gene: TRBD1; abundance: .; v_gene: TRBV5-1; j_gene: TRBJ2-5; CDR3aa: CASSPGTAQETQYF; CDR3nt: TGCGCCAGCAGCCCCGGGACAGCTCAAGAGACCCAGTACTTC
d_gene: .; abundance: once; v_gene: TRBV4-1; j_gene: TRBJ2-3; CDR3aa: CASSQDLGTDTQYF; CDR3nt: TGCGCCAGCAGCCAAGATCTTGGCACAGATACGCAGTATTTT
d_gene: .; abundance: .; v_gene: TRBV28; j_gene: TRBJ1-5; CDR3aa: CASSLSIGGISNQPQHF; CDR3nt: TGTGCCAGCAGTTTATCAATTGGAGGGATTAGCAATCAGCCCCAGCATTTT
d_gene: .; abundance: .; v_gene: TRBV7-8; j_gene: TRBJ2-5; CDR3aa: CASSYQTRGETQYF; CDR3nt: TGTGCCAGCAGCTACCAGACGAGAGGCGAGACCCAGTACTTC
d_gene: TRBD2; abundance: .; v_gene: TRBV19; j_gene: TRBJ2-3; CDR3aa: CASRRAGASTDTQYF; CDR3nt: TGTGCCAGTAGGAGAGCGGGAGCTAGCACAGATACGCAGTATTTT
d_gene: .; abundance: .; v_gene: TRBV6-1; j_gene: TRBJ2-7; CDR3aa: CASSENPIYYEQYF; CDR3nt: TGTGCCAGCAGTGAAAATCCCATTTACTACGAGCAGTACTTC
d_gene: .; abundance: .; v_gene: TRBV5-4; j_gene: TRBJ2-7; CDR3aa: CASSDPRSYEQYF; CDR3nt: TGTGCCAGCAGCGACCCGCGGTCCTACGAGCAGTACTTC
d_gene: TRBD2; abundance: .; v_gene: TRBV2; j_gene: TRBJ2-5; CDR3aa: CASSSEAGGGTQYF; CDR3nt: TGTGCCAGCAGTTCTGAGGCGGGCGGGGGGACCCAGTACTTC
d_gene: .; abundance: .; v_gene: TRBV5-6; j_gene: TRBJ2-7; CDR3aa: CASSLMGGQDSYEQYF; CDR3nt: TGTGCCAGCAGCTTGATGGGTGGACAAGACTCCTACGAGCAGTACTTC
d_gene: TRBD1; abundance: .; v_gene: TRBV11-2; j_gene: TRBJ1-1; CDR3aa: CASTRPGQGATNTEAFF; CDR3nt: TGTGCCAGCACCCGCCCGGGACAGGGGGCTACGAACACTGAAGCTTTCTTT
d_gene: TRBD1; abundance: once; v_gene: TRBV6-1; j_gene: TRBJ1-1; CDR3aa: CASNLLDRGITEAFF; CDR3nt: TGTGCCAGCAATCTGCTTGACAGGGGGATCACTGAAGCTTTCTTT
d_gene: .; abundance: few; v_gene: TRBV7-8; j_gene: TRBJ2-7; CDR3aa: CASRAGRLGGEQYF; CDR3nt: TGTGCCAGCAGAGCCGGGCGGCTAGGGGGCGAGCAGTACTTC
d_gene: TRBD1; abundance: once; v_gene: TRBV4-1; j_gene: TRBJ2-7; CDR3aa: CASSQEGRQGTYEQYF; CDR3nt: TGCGCCAGCAGCCAAGAGGGGAGACAGGGAACCTACGAGCAGTACTTC
d_gene: .; abundance: few; v_gene: TRBV28; j_gene: TRBJ2-7; CDR3aa: CASRQGQEQYF; CDR3nt: TGTGCCAGCAGACAAGGACAGGAGCAGTACTTC
d_gene: TRBD1; abundance: once; v_gene: TRBV28; j_gene: TRBJ1-2; CDR3aa: CASSLVAGGAYGYTF; CDR3nt: TGTGCCAGCAGTTTGGTGGCAGGGGGCGCCTATGGCTACACCTTC
d_gene: TRBD2; abundance: .; v_gene: TRBV28; j_gene: TRBJ2-3; CDR3aa: CASSLVAGFTDTQYF; CDR3nt: TGTGCCAGCAGTTTAGTAGCGGGATTCACAGATACGCAGTATTTT
d_gene: .; abundance: few; v_gene: TRBV2; j_gene: TRBJ2-7; CDR3aa: CASSDLGGGSPYEQYF; CDR3nt: TGTGCCAGCAGTGATTTAGGCGGAGGGTCCCCCTACGAGCAGTACTTC
d_gene: TRBD1; abundance: .; v_gene: TRBV15; j_gene: TRBJ2-7; CDR3aa: CATRRQGADEQYF; CDR3nt: TGTGCCACCAGGCGACAGGGGGCTGACGAGCAGTACTTC
d_gene: .; abundance: .; v_gene: TRBV13; j_gene: TRBJ2-7; CDR3aa: CASSLGGPYEQYF; CDR3nt: TGTGCCAGCAGCTTAGGGGGCCCCTACGAGCAGTACTTC
d_gene: .; abundance: .; v_gene: TRBV18; j_gene: TRBJ1-1; CDR3aa: CASSPGELLEAFF; CDR3nt: TGTGCCAGCTCACCAGGGGAGCTCCTTGAAGCTTTCTTT
d_gene: TRBD2; abundance: .; v_gene: TRBV5-1; j_gene: TRBJ2-1; CDR3aa: CASSYTTGLAGYNEQFF; CDR3nt: TGCGCCAGCAGCTATACCACTGGACTAGCGGGGTACAATGAGCAGTTCTTC
d_gene: .; abundance: .; v_gene: TRBV5-4; j_gene: TRBJ1-2; CDR3aa: CASSRGGDYGYTF; CDR3nt: TGTGCCAGCAGCCGCGGGGGGGACTATGGCTACACCTTC
d_gene: TRBD1; abundance: once; v_gene: TRBV19; j_gene: TRBJ1-1; CDR3aa: CASSISPGQVEAFF; CDR3nt: TGTGCCAGTAGTATTTCCCCGGGACAGGTCGAAGCTTTCTTT
d_gene: TRBD1; abundance: .; v_gene: TRBV2; j_gene: TRBJ2-2; CDR3aa: CASSDRGPRNTGELFF; CDR3nt: TGTGCCAGCAGTGACAGGGGGCCCAGAAACACCGGGGAGCTGTTTTTT
d_gene: .; abundance: .; v_gene: TRBV7-9; j_gene: TRBJ2-7; CDR3aa: CSSSPARGRLTYEQYF; CDR3nt: TGTTCCAGCAGCCCCGCTAGGGGCCGGCTCACCTACGAGCAGTACTTC
d_gene: TRBD2; abundance: .; v_gene: TRBV28; j_gene: TRBJ2-7; CDR3aa: CASSPRCWGGFCDEQYF; CDR3nt: TGTGCCAGCAGTCCCCGGTGCTGGGGGGGGTTTTGTGACGAGCAGTACTTC
d_gene: TRBD1; abundance: .; v_gene: TRBV13; j_gene: TRBJ2-7; CDR3aa: CASSPRGPAYEQYF; CDR3nt: TGTGCCAGCAGCCCCAGGGGGCCGGCCTACGAGCAGTACTTC
d_gene: TRBD1; abundance: few; v_gene: TRBV2; j_gene: TRBJ1-2; CDR3aa: CASSVGQGGPLPYTF; CDR3nt: TGTGCCAGCAGTGTTGGACAGGGCGGACCCTTACCTTACACCTTC
d_gene: TRBD1; abundance: .; v_gene: TRBV28; j_gene: TRBJ1-1; CDR3aa: CASTGADAGQGKSTAEAFF; CDR3nt: TGTGCCAGCACCGGAGCGGACGCGGGACAGGGCAAAAGTACGGCTGAAGCTTTCTTT
d_gene: .; abundance: .; v_gene: TRBV7-6; j_gene: TRBJ1-5; CDR3aa: CASSLAENQPQHF; CDR3nt: TGTGCCAGCAGCTTAGCTGAGAATCAGCCCCAGCATTTT
d_gene: .; abundance: once; v_gene: TRBV28; j_gene: TRBJ2-1; CDR3aa: CASSLQGAGANEQFF; CDR3nt: TGTGCCAGCAGTTTACAGGGGGCGGGGGCCAATGAGCAGTTCTTC
d_gene: TRBD2; abundance: .; v_gene: TRBV27; j_gene: TRBJ2-7; CDR3aa: CASSPGLAGGRYEQHF; CDR3nt: TGTGCCAGCAGTCCGGGACTAGCGGGAGGCCGGTACGAGCAGCACTTC
d_gene: .; abundance: .; v_gene: TRBV2; j_gene: TRBJ2-6; CDR3aa: CASSADFRSGANVLTF; CDR3nt: TGTGCCAGCAGTGCAGACTTCCGCTCTGGGGCCAACGTCCTGACTTTC